This TCR beta chain originates from a study of PD-1 blockade in classical Hodgkin lymphoma. Whole-study findings and limits: Similar baseline diversity was found in complete responders and newly diagnosed patients.

All patients experienced relapse after autologous stem cell transplantation, and brentuximab vedotin exposure was variable. Complete response, partial response or progressive disease constituted the best response categories observed. TCRdb's copy holds only in-frame clones and misses some; the assay was immunoSEQ multiplex PCR. The sample carries 80,000 to 100,000 clones, 92% recorded once. Regarding this clone: What it binds is unknown.

This CDR3 has 12 amino acids. Looked up from germline, CDR1 is GTSNPN and CDR2 is SVGIG (reference sequence). J was trimmed by 5 bases and V by 5 bases; bases with no gene match: 2. The sample here was peripheral blood mononuclear cells (PBMCs), taken at baseline. This receptor was obtained from a human donor with classical Hodgkin lymphoma. V gene TRBV30 combines with J gene TRBJ2-2, with TRBD2 matching over 7 bases. Here the CDR3 reads CAWGAGTGELFF. The CDR3 DNA reads TGTGCCTGGGGAGCGGGAACCGGGGAGCTGTTTTTT.